The entry below describes one T cell receptor beta chain. The junction does not match germline at one end; this may be a read error. The CDR3 totals 15 residues. Germline V gives CDR1 SSHAT, CDR2 FNYEAQ (reference sequence). This specimen comes from a study of T cells in Graves' hyperthyroidism and ophthalmopathy. What was amplified from RNA transcripts were TCR beta CDR3 regions. HTBI primers were used for first-round RT-PCR of the TCR CDR3. TCRdb used MiXCR to reprocess the multiplex PCR reads, holding one entry per CDR3 protein. This table has 600,000 to 800,000 distinct CDR3 sequences, roughly a third appearing once.

The chain employs TRBV7-7 and TRBJ2-5; tentatively, D is TRBD1 (6 bases). The receptor's source is a woman aged 40 to 49 with Graves' hyperthyroidism. Material for sequencing was blood. The CDR3 sequence is CASSFSGAADETQYF. CDR3 nucleotide sequence: TGTGCTAGCAGCTTTTCAGGGGCGGCTGACGAGACCCAGTACTTC.